The clone carrying this T cell receptor beta chain was seen many times. Patients underwent thyroid surgery, and none had received any treatment before it. This sample was included in a study of metastatic and nonmetastatic thyroid tumors. For the study at large: Repertoire data that came from the blood and tumor or nodule tissue of malignant and benign thyroid patients were compared.

Trimming at V came to 4 bases and at J to 8 bases, leaving 3 bases not matched to a gene. The CDR3 has 14 residues. CDR1 and CDR2 (germline): SQVTM, ANQGSEA. Original methodology: The study took CDR3 differences across clinicopathological groups and made a distant-metastasis classifier for papillary thyroid cancer from them. TCRdb ran MiXCR on the PCR reads. TCRdb, rather than the study authors, made the V and J calls. The table has over 25,000 clones, roughly 16% seen once. The chain combines TRBV29-1 with TRBJ2-1, with TRBD2 identical over 15 bases. The sample was blood. The source of this sequence is a female donor with papillary thyroid cancer or a benign thyroid nodule (not recorded which). Some clones in this sample may be carry-over from other donors' samples. CDR3 DNA: TGCAGCGTTGGGACTAGCGGGGGGGAACATGAGCAGTTCTTC. This codes for CSVGTSGGEHEQFF.